This T cell receptor beta chain came from a study of T cell responses to AZD1222 COVID-19 vaccine. Overall study: Second-dose recipients at about 4 or about 12 weeks were treated as one pooled group. Study results and limitations: Reports say nearly half of spike-specific TCRs go after unmutated variant regions. Clonal diversity may have been underestimated in mostly white British donors.

Produced via immunoSEQ multiplex PCR; TCRdb's table is partial and in-frame only. The sample has roughly 150,000 clones, around 90% seen once. Notes on this clone: The antigen remains unidentified.

After removal of 6 bases from V and 13 bases from J, the junction contained 8 bases not matched to a gene. CDR1 and CDR2 (germline): MGHDK, SYGVNS. The CDR3 has 11 amino acids. The chain recombines TRBV25-1 with TRBJ1-1; 7 positions match TRBD1. This TCR was sampled from an adult in good health. The input for sequencing was peripheral blood, taken on day 0 of AZD1222 vaccination. The CDR3 sequence is CASRPQGRIFF. The DNA of the CDR3 is TGTGCCAGCAGACCACAGGGGCGGATTTTCTTT.